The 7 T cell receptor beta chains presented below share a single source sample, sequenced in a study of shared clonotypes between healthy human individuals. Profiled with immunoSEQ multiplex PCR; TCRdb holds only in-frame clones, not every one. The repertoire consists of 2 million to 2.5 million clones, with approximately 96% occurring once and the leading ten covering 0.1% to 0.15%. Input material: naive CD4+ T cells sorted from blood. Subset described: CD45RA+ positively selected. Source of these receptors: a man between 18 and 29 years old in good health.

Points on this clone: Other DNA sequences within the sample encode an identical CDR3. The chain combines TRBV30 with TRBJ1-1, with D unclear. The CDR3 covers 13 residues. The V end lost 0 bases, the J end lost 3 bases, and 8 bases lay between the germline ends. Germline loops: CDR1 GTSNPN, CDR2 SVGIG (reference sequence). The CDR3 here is CAWSVRGDTEAFF. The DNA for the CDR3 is TGTGCCTGGAGTGTGCGGGGAGACACTGAAGCTTTCTTT. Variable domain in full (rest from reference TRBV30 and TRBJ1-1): SQTIHQWPATLVQPVGSPLSLECTVEGTSNPNLYWYRQAAGRGLQLLFYSVGIGQISSEVPQNLSASRPQDRQFILSSKKLLLSDSGFYLCAWSVRGDTEAFFGQGTRLTVV.

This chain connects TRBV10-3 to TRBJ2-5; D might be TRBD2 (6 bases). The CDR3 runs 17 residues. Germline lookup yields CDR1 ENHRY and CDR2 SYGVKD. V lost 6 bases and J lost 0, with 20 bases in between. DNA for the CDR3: TGTGCCATCAGCCCAGGCCTGACGGGAGTCTACCAAGAGACCCAGTACTTC. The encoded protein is CAISPGLTGVYQETQYF.

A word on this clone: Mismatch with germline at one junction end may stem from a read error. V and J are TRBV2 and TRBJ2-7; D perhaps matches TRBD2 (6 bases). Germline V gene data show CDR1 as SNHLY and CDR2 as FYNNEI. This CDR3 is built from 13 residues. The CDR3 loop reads CAGSGTEFTEQYF. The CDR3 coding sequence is TGTGCCGGCAGTGGGACTGAGTTTACCGAGCAGTACTTC.

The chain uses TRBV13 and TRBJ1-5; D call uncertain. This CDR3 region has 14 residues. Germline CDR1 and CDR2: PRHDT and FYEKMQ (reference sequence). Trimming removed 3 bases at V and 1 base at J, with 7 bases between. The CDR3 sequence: CASSFRRSNQPQHF. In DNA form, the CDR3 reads TGTGCCAGCAGCTTTCGCCGGAGCAATCAGCCCCAGCATTTT. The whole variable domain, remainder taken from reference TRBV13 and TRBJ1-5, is AAGVIQSPRHLIKEKRETATLKCYPIPRHDTVYWYQQGPGQDPQFLISFYEKMQSDKGSIPDRFSAQQFSDYHSELNMSSLELGDSALYFCASSFRRSNQPQHFGDGTRLSIL.

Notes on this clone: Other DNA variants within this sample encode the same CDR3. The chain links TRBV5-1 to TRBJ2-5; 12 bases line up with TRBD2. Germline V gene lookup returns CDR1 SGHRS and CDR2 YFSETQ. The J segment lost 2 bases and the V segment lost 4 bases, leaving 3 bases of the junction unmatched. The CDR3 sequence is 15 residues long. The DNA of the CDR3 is TGCGCCAGCAGCGGGACTAGCGGGCCTCAAGAGACCCAGTACTTC. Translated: CASSGTSGPQETQYF.

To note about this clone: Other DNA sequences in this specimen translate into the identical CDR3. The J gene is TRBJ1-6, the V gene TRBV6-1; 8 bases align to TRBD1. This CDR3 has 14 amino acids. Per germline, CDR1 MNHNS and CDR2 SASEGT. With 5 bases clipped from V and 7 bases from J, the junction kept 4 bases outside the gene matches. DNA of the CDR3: TGTGCCAGCAGTAGCGGACAGGGAAATTCACCCCTCCACTTT. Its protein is CASSSGQGNSPLHF.

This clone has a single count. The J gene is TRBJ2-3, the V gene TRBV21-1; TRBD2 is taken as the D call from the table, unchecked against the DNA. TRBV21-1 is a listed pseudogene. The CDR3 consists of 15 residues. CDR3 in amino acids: CASTEAGVSADTQYF. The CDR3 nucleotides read TGTGCCAGCACCGAAGCGGGAGTGAGCGCAGATACGCAGTATTTT.